The 25 T cell receptor beta chains listed next were all sequenced from one sample in a study of CD8 T cells in Susac syndrome. When the RNA was reverse transcribed, random hexamers were used with an input of roughly 0.45 to 1 ug. TCRdb reprocessed the immunoSEQ multiplex PCR reads via MiXCR and lists one record per CDR3 protein. Altogether roughly 89,000 distinct CDR3 sequences are present, approximately 96% being singletons, with the ten largest covering about 0.68%. Sequences were obtained from CD8+ T cells from PBMCs. These receptors all stem from a human donor with Susac syndrome.

This clonotype was detected only once. This chain joins TRBV6-6 and TRBJ1-1; D perhaps matches TRBD1 (5 bases). Looked up from germline, CDR1 is MNHNY and CDR2 is SVGAGI (reference sequence). The CDR3 length is 14 residues. With 5 bases removed from V and 5 bases from J, the gap between germline ends came to 15 bases. The CDR3 loop is CASSPMGVGTEAFF. The CDR3 bases are TGTGCCAGCAGTCCCATGGGGGTAGGGACTGAAGCTTTCTTT.

The rearrangement joins TRBV27 to TRBJ1-1, with 7 bases aligning to TRBD1. V shed 3 bases, J shed 2 bases, and the junction held 15 bases outside the gene matches. CDR1 is MNHEY and CDR2 is SMNVEV in the germline V gene (reference sequence). The CDR3 extends over 18 amino acids. The CDR3 sequence is CASSFRRGGIGGNTEAFF. The CDR3 DNA reads TGTGCCAGCAGTTTCCGGCGAGGGGGCATCGGGGGAAACACTGAAGCTTTCTTT.

This chain connects TRBV30 to TRBJ1-5; TRBD1 might be the D (6 bases). This CDR3 is built from 12 residues. Germline V gives CDR1 GTSNPN, CDR2 SVGIG (reference sequence). The V and J ends lost 2 bases and 7 bases respectively, with 9 bases between them. CDR3 bases: TGTGCCTGGAGTCACCAGGGGCAGCCCCAGCATTTT. It is translated as CAWSHQGQPQHF.

This chain joins TRBV15 and TRBJ2-7; no definite D call. The CDR3 loop spans 13 amino acids. Trimming pared 4 bases from V and 1 base from J, leaving 8 bases between. Germline assignment: CDR1 LNHNV and CDR2 YYDKDF (reference sequence). CDR3 residues: CATSKDASYEQYF. CDR3 DNA sequence: TGTGCCACCAGCAAGGACGCTTCCTACGAGCAGTACTTC.

This chain links TRBV11-3 with TRBJ1-1, with D tentatively TRBD1 (5 bases). Trimming left V 4 bases short and J 6 bases short, with 15 bases between. This CDR3 comprises 14 residues. The V gene's germline CDR1 is SGHNT and CDR2 YENEEA. The CDR3 here is CASSSIQQAAEAFF. The DNA of the CDR3 is TGTGCCAGCAGCTCGATTCAACAGGCCGCTGAAGCTTTCTTT.

This chain links TRBV30 with TRBJ2-7; 7 bases line up with TRBD1. CDR3 size: 13 residues. In germline, CDR1 is GTSNPN, CDR2 SVGIG (reference sequence). Unmatched junction bases numbered 8, after V lost 7 bases and J lost 2 bases. CDR3 nucleotide sequence: TGTGCCTTGAAGGGGGCTTCCCCCTACGAGCAGTACTTC. This translates into CALKGASPYEQYF.

This rearrangement joins TRBV4-1 to TRBJ1-1; TRBD1 is a possible D gene (6 bases). The germline V and J ends were trimmed by 0 bases and 6 bases, with 14 bases remaining between them. The CDR3 runs 15 residues. Germline-derived CDR1 and CDR2 are MGHRA and YSYEKL. The CDR3: CASSQESGTPAEAFF. The CDR3, as DNA: TGCGCCAGCAGCCAAGAATCCGGGACACCCGCTGAAGCTTTCTTT.

The table lists this clonotype with a count of one. The chain recombines TRBV30 with TRBJ2-6; D is uncertain. The CDR3 has 14 amino acids. The V end was cut by 8 bases, the J end by 0 bases, with 11 bases between. Germline V CDR1 and CDR2: GTSNPN, SVGIG (reference sequence). CDR3 region: CAGGRYSGANVLTF. For the CDR3, the DNA is TGTGCCGGTGGCCGTTACTCTGGGGCCAACGTCCTGACTTTC.

V usage is TRBV2 and J usage is TRBJ2-7; D gene unclear. The CDR3 covers 14 residues. V dropped 3 bases and J dropped 0 bases, with 9 bases sitting between them. Germline V gene lookup returns CDR1 SNHLY and CDR2 FYNNEI. The CDR3: CASSELQASYEQYF. The CDR3 DNA sequence: TGTGCCAGCAGTGAGTTGCAGGCCTCCTACGAGCAGTACTTC. Full variable domain (rest looked up from reference TRBV2 and TRBJ2-7): EPEVTQTPSHQVTQMGQEVILRCVPISNHLYFYWYRQILGQKVEFLVSFYNNEISEKSEIFDDQFSVERPDGSNFTLKIRSTKLEDSAMYFCASSELQASYEQYFGPGTRLTVT.

The rearrangement uses TRBV6-1 and TRBJ2-2, with TRBD2 matching 16 bases. CDR1 is MNHNS and CDR2 is SASEGT in the germline V gene. The V segment lost 7 bases and the J segment 2 bases; nucleotides outside the gene matches: 13. The CDR3 spans 20 residues. For the CDR3, the DNA is TGTGCCAGCAACGGCGAACTTGGGACTAGCGGGGGGGCTAACACCGGGGAGCTGTTTTTT. Translation: CASNGELGTSGGANTGELFF.

As to this clonotype: One end of the junction varies from germline; a read error may be responsible. This rearrangement joins TRBV7-7 to TRBJ2-2; 11 positions match TRBD1. From germline, CDR1 is SSHAT and CDR2 FNYEAQ (reference sequence). This CDR3 is built from 16 residues. DNA of the CDR3: TGTGCTAGCAGCTGGGGACAGGGGGCGAACACCGGGGAGCTGTTTTTT. This gives the protein CASSWGQGANTGELFF.

This chain uses TRBV5-6 with TRBJ2-1, with 10 bases matching TRBD2. Trimming cost V 6 bases and J 2 bases; bases outside gene matches: 5. The CDR3 sequence is 15 residues long. Germline V gives CDR1 SGHDT, CDR2 YYEEEE. In nucleotides, the CDR3 is TGTGCCAGCAATAGCGGGGGGTCTCCCTACAATGAGCAGTTCTTC. Its protein is CASNSGGSPYNEQFF.

The rearrangement uses TRBV9 and TRBJ1-2; no reliable D call. V was clipped by 0 bases and J by 6 bases, with 12 bases between them. The CDR3 consists of 14 residues. CDR1 SGDLS and CDR2 YYNGEE come from the germline V gene. CDR3 residues: CASSVVVVEDGYTF. The CDR3 DNA reads TGTGCCAGCAGCGTAGTAGTGGTAGAGGATGGCTACACCTTC.

The genes are TRBV6-2 or TRBV6-3 and TRBJ1-6, with TRBD1 matching over 7 bases. The CDR3 is 15 residues long. The ends lost 5 bases at V and 9 bases at J; junction bases unmatched: 10. The germline gives CDR1 MNHEY, CDR2 SVGEGT. The CDR3 loop is CASSAGQAGTSPLHF. CDR3 sequence (DNA): TGTGCCAGCAGTGCAGGACAGGCGGGCACTTCACCCCTCCACTTT.

This sequence joins TRBV6-5 and TRBJ2-6; possible D gene TRBD1, 7 bases. Trimming took off 7 bases at V and 3 bases at J, with 13 bases between the two ends. The germline V gene has CDR1 MNHEY and CDR2 SVGAGI. The CDR3 contains 15 residues. CDR3 sequence (DNA): TGTGCCAGCACCAGGGGGGCGCTTGGGGCCAACGTCCTGACTTTC. It codes for CASTRGALGANVLTF.

This sequence joins TRBV29-1 and TRBJ1-5, with a tentative D call TRBD1 (6 bases). Trimming cost V 5 bases and J 4 bases, with 12 bases left between them. The CDR3 covers 13 residues. Germline loops: CDR1 SQVTM, CDR2 ANQGSEA. In DNA, the CDR3 is TGCAGCGTTTCCGGGACACTGAATCAGCCCCAGCATTTT. Amino acids: CSVSGTLNQPQHF.

The rearrangement links TRBV27 to TRBJ1-6; 7 bases line up with TRBD1. The CDR3 extends over 15 amino acids. The ends lost 6 bases at V and 5 bases at J; junction bases unmatched: 7. Germline CDR1 and CDR2: MNHEY and SMNVEV (reference sequence). The CDR3 spells CASRSDRQDNSPLHF. The DNA for the CDR3 is TGTGCCAGCAGATCGGACAGGCAGGATAATTCACCCCTCCACTTT.

The rearrangement joins TRBV4-3 to TRBJ2-3, with D possibly being TRBD2 (5 bases). Germline CDR1 reads LGHNA; CDR2 reads YSLEER. The germline V and J ends were trimmed by 3 bases and 2 bases, with 9 bases remaining between them. There are 14 residues in the CDR3. The CDR3 spells CASSHGVATDTQYF. CDR3 nucleotide sequence: TGCGCCAGCAGCCACGGGGTGGCCACAGATACGCAGTATTTT.

The V call is TRBV15, the J call TRBJ2-1; a weak D match, TRBD1 (5 bases). The CDR3 loop spans 15 amino acids. Germline-derived CDR1 and CDR2 are LNHNV and YYDKDF (reference sequence). The germline V and J ends were trimmed by 3 bases and 8 bases, with 17 bases remaining between them. The CDR3 coding sequence is TGTGCCACCAGCAGTGACTCCGGAAGGGGCGATGAGCAGTTCTTC. Translating gives CATSSDSGRGDEQFF.

This chain joins TRBV20-1 and TRBJ1-3; TRBD1 matches 8 bases. J gave up 4 bases and V 6 bases, and 14 bases lay outside the gene matches. From germline, CDR1 is DFQATT and CDR2 SNEGSKA (reference sequence). This CDR3 spans 16 amino acids. In DNA, the CDR3 is TGCAGTGCGCAGACCCAGGGGGCGCATTCAGGAAACACCATATATTTT. Translation: CSAQTQGAHSGNTIYF.

This chain links TRBV24-1 with TRBJ2-1; 9 bases map to TRBD1. Germline V gives CDR1 KGHDR, CDR2 SFDVKD. The CDR3 is made up of 14 amino acids. Unmatched junction bases numbered 4, after V lost 4 bases and J lost 7 bases. The CDR3 nucleotides read TGTGCCACCAGTGAAACCGGGACAGGGAATGAGCAGTTCTTC. Translated, it gives CATSETGTGNEQFF.

This chain links TRBV3-1 with TRBJ1-2; D perhaps matches TRBD1 (5 bases). Trimming took 0 bases from V and 8 from J, leaving 13 bases between them. This CDR3 region has 14 residues. CDR1 is LGHDT, CDR2 YNNKEL, per germline (reference sequence). The CDR3 nucleotides are TGTGCCAGCAGCCAAGATGTTGGGAGGGGCGGCTACACCTTC. This translates into CASSQDVGRGGYTF.

This sequence joins TRBV27 and TRBJ2-3, with D unresolved. The V end was cut by 6 bases, the J end by 2 bases, with 18 bases between. Germline loops: CDR1 MNHEY, CDR2 SMNVEV (reference sequence). The CDR3 length is 16 residues. This CDR3 is CASSAPGGTPTDTQYF. The CDR3 coding sequence is TGTGCCAGCAGCGCCCCCGGCGGCACCCCCACAGATACGCAGTATTTT.

The chain joins TRBV5-1 to TRBJ1-4; D gene ambiguous. Per the germline V gene, CDR1 is SGHRS and CDR2 is YFSETQ. The germline V and J ends were trimmed by 1 base and 0 bases, with 4 bases remaining between them. The CDR3 is 14 amino acids. The CDR3 reads CASSLTATNEKLFF. DNA of the CDR3: TGCGCCAGCAGCTTGACTGCAACTAATGAAAAACTGTTTTTT.

The chain combines TRBV5-1 with TRBJ2-2; D might be TRBD1 (5 bases). The V gene's germline CDR1 is SGHRS and CDR2 YFSETQ. Trimming left V 0 bases short and J 2 bases short, with 11 bases between. The CDR3 totals 16 residues. The CDR3 nucleotides read TGCGCCAGCAGCTTGGGGTGGACACGTAACACCGGGGAGCTGTTTTTT. Protein product: CASSLGWTRNTGELFF.